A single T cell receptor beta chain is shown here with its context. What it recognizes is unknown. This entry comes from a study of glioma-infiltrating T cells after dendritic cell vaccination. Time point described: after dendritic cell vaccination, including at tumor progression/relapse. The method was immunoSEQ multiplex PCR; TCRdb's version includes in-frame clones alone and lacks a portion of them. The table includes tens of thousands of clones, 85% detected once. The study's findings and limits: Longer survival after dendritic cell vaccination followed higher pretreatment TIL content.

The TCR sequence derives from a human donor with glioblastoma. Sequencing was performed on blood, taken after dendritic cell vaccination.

CDR3 DNA: TGTGCCAGCAGCTACCCGGGACTAGGGAACGAGCAGTACTTC. Its translation is CASSYPGLGNEQYF. This chain links TRBV5-4 with TRBJ2-7; 8 bases are a match to TRBD2. J lost 5 bases, V lost 3 bases, and 7 bases had no gene match. The germline CDR1 and CDR2 sequences are SGHNT and YYREEE (reference sequence). This CDR3 is 14 amino acids long.